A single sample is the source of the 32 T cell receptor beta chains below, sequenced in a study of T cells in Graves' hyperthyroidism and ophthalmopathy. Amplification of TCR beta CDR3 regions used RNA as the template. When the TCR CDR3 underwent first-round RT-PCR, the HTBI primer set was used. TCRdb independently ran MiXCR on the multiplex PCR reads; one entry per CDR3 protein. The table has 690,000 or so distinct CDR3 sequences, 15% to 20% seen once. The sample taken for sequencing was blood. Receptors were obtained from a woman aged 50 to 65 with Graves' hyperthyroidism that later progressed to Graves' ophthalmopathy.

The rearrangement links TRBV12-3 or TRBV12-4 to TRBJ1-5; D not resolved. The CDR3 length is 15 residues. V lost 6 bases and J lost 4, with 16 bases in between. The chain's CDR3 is CASSPVPAGNQPQHF. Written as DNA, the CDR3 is TGTGCCAGCAGCCCAGTCCCAGCGGGGAATCAGCCCCAGCATTTT.

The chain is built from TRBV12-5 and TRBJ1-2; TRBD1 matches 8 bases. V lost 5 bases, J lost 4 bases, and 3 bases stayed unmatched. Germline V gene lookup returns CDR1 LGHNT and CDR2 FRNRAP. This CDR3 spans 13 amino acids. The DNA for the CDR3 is TGTGCTAGTGGTCCAGGGGGCGCCTATGGCTACACCTTC. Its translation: CASGPGGAYGYTF.

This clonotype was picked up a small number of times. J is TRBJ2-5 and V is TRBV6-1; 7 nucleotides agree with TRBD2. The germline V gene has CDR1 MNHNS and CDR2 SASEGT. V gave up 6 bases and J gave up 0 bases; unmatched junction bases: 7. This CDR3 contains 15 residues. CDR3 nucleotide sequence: TGTGCCAGCAGCCCAGAGGGGACTAACCAAGAGACCCAGTACTTC. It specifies CASSPEGTNQETQYF.

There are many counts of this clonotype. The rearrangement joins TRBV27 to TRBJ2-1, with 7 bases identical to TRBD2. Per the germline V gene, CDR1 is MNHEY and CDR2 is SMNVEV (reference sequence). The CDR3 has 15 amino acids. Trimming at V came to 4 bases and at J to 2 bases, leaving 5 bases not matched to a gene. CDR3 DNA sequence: TGTGCCAGCAGTTACCGGGACTACCCCTACAATGAGCAGTTCTTC. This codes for CASSYRDYPYNEQFF.

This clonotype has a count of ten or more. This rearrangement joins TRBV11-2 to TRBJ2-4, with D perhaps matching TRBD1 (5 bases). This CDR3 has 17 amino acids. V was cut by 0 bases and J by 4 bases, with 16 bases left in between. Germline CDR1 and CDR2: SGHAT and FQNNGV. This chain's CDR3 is CASSLDVGQGGKNIQYF. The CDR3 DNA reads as TGTGCCAGCAGCTTAGATGTAGGCCAGGGTGGTAAAAACATTCAGTACTTC.

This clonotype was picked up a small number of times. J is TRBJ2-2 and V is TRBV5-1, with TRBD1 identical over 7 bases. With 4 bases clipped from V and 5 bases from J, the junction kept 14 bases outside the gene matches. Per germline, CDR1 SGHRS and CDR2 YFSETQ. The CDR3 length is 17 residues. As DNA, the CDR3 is TGCGCCAGCAGCACACGTGGGACAGCTCAACGGACCGGGGAGCTGTTTTTT. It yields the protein CASSTRGTAQRTGELFF.

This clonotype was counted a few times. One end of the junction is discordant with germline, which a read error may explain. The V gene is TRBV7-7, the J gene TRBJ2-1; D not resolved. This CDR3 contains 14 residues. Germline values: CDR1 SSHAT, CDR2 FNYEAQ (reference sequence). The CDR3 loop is CASSRRFSYNEQFF. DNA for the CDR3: TGTGCTAGCAGCCGCCGGTTCTCCTACAATGAGCAGTTCTTC.

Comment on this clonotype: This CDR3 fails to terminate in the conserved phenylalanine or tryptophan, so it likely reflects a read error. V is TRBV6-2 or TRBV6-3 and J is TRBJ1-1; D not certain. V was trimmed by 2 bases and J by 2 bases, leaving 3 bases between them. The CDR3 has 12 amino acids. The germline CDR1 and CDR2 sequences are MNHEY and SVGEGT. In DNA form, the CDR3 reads TGTGCCAGCAGTTACAGAAACACTGAAGCTTTCCTT. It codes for CASSYRNTEAFL.

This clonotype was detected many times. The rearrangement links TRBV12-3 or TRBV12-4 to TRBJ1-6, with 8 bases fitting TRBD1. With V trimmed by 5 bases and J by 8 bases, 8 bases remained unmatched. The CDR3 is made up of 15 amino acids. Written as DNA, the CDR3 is TGTGCCAGCAGTCTCGGACAGGGAGGTTATTCACCCCTCCACTTT. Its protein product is CASSLGQGGYSPLHF.

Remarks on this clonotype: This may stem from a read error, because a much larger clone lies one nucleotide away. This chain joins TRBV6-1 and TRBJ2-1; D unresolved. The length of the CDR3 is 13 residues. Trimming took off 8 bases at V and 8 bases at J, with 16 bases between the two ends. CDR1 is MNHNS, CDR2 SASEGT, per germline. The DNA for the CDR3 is TGTGCCAGCGGCCCGGCCCCGTGGGATGAGCAGTTCTTC. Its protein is CASGPAPWDEQFF.

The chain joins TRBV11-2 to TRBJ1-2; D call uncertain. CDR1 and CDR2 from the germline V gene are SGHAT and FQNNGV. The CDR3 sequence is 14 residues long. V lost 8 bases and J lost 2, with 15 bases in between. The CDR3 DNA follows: TGTGCCAGCTTTCTAGGGCCAGTCAACTATGGCTACACCTTC. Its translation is CASFLGPVNYGYTF. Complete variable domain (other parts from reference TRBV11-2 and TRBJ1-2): EAGVAQSPRYKIIEKRQSVAFWCNPISGHATLYWYQQILGQGPKLLIQFQNNGVVDDSQLPKDRFSAERLKGVDSTLKIQPAKLEDSAVYLCASFLGPVNYGYTFGSGTRLTVV.

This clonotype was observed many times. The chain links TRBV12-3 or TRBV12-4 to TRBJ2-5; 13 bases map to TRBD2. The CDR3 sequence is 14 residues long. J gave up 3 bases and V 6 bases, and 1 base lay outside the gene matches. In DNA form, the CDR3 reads TGTGCCAGCAGCGGGACTAGCGGGGAAGAGACCCAGTACTTC. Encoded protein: CASSGTSGEETQYF.

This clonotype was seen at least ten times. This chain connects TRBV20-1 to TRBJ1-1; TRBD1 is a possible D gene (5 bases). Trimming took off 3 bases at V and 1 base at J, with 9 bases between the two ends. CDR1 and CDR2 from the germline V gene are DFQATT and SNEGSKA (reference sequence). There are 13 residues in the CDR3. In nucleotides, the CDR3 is TGCAGTGCTAGGGCAGGGCCGAACACTGAAGCTTTCTTT. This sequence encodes CSARAGPNTEAFF.

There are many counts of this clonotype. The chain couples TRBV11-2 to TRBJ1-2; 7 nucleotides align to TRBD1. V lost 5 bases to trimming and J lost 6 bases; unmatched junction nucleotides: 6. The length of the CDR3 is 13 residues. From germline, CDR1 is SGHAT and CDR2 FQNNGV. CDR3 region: CASSEQGWDGYTF. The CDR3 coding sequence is TGTGCCAGCAGCGAACAGGGGTGGGATGGCTACACCTTC. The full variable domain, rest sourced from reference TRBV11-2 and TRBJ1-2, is EAGVAQSPRYKIIEKRQSVAFWCNPISGHATLYWYQQILGQGPKLLIQFQNNGVVDDSQLPKDRFSAERLKGVDSTLKIQPAKLEDSAVYLCASSEQGWDGYTFGSGTRLTVV.

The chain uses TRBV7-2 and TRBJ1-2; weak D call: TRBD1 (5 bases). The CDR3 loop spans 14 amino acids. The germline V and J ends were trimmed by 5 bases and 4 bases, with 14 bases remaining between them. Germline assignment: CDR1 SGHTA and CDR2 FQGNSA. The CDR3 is CASSHQGVSYGYTF. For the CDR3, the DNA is TGTGCCAGCAGCCACCAAGGGGTGTCCTATGGCTACACCTTC.

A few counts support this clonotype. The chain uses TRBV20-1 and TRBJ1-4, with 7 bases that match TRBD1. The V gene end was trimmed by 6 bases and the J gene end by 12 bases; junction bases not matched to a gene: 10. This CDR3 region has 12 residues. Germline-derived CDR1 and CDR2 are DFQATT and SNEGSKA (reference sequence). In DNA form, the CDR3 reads TGCAGTGCACCGGGACAGCGGAGGCAACTGTTTTTT. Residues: CSAPGQRRQLFF.

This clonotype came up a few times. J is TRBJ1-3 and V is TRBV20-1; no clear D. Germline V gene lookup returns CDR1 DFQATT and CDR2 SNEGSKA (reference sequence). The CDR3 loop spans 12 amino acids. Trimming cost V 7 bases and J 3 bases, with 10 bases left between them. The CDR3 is CSVPTDGNTIYF. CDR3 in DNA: TGCAGTGTTCCGACCGATGGAAACACCATATATTTT.

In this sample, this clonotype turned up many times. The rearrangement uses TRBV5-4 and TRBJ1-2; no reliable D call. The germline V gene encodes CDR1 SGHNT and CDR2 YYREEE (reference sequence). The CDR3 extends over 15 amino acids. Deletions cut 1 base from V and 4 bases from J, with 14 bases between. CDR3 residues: CASSLKAGGSYGYTF. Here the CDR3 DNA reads TGTGCCAGCAGCTTGAAGGCAGGAGGGAGCTATGGCTACACCTTC. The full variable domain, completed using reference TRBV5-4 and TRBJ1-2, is ETGVTQSPTHLIKTRGQQVTLRCSSQSGHNTVSWYQQALGQGPQFIFQYYREEENGRGNFPPRFSGLQFPNYSSELNVNALELDDSALYLCASSLKAGGSYGYTFGSGTRLTVV.

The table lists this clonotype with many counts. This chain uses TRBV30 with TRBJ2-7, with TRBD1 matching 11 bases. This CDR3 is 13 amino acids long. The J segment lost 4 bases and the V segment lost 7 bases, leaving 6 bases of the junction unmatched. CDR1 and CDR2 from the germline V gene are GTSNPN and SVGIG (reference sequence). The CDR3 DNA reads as TGTGCCTACTATCGGGACAGGGGGTACGAGCAGTACTTC. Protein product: CAYYRDRGYEQYF. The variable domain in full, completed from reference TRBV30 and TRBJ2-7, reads SQTIHQWPATLVQPVGSPLSLECTVEGTSNPNLYWYRQAAGRGLQLLFYSVGIGQISSEVPQNLSASRPQDRQFILSSKKLLLSDSGFYLCAYYRDRGYEQYFGPGTRLTVT.

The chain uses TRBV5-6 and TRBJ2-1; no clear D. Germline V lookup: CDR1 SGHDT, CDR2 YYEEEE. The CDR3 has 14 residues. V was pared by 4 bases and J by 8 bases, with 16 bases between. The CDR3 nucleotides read TGTGCCAGCAGCCTCTGGGCAATCGGGCATGAGCAGTTCTTC. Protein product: CASSLWAIGHEQFF.

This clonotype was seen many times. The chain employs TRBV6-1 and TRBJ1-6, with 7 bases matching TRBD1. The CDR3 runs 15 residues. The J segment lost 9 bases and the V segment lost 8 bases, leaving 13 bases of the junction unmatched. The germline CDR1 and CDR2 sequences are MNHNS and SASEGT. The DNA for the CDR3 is TGTGCCAGCGCGGACAGGCCGGTGGTGGGTTCACCCCTCCACTTT. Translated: CASADRPVVGSPLHF.

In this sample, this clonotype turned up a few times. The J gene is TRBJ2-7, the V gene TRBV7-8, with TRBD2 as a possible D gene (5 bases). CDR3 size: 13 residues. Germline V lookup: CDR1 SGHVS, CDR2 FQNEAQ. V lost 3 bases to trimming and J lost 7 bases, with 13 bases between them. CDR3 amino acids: CASSLTGSEEQYF. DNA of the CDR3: TGTGCCAGCAGCTTGACGGGATCCGAAGAGCAGTACTTC. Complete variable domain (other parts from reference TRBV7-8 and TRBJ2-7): GAGVSQSPRYKVAKRGQDVALRCDPISGHVSLFWYQQALGQGPEFLTYFQNEAQLDKSGLPSDRFFAERPEGSVSTLKIQRTQQEDSAVYLCASSLTGSEEQYFGPGTRLTVT.

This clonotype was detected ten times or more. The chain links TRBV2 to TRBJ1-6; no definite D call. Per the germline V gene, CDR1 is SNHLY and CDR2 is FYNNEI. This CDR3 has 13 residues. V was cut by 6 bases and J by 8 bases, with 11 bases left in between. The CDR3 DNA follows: TGTGCCAGCAGGGAGGACGGGGATTCACCCCTCCACTTT. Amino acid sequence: CASREDGDSPLHF.

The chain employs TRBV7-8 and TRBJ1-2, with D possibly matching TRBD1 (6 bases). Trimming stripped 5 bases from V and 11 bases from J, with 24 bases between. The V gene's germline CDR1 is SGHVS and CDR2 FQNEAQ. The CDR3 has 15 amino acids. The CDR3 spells CASSIQPHRETGYTF. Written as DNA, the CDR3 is TGTGCCAGCAGCATACAACCTCACAGGGAAACGGGGTACACCTTC. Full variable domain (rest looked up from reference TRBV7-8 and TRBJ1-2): GAGVSQSPRYKVAKRGQDVALRCDPISGHVSLFWYQQALGQGPEFLTYFQNEAQLDKSGLPSDRFFAERPEGSVSTLKIQRTQQEDSAVYLCASSIQPHRETGYTFGSGTRLTVV.

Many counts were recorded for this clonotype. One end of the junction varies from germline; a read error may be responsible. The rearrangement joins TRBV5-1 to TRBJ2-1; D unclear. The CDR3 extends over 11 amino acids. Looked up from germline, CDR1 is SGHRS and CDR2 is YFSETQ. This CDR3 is CASSLELEQFF. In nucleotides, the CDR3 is TGTGCCAGCAGCCTCGAACTTGAGCAGTTCTTC.

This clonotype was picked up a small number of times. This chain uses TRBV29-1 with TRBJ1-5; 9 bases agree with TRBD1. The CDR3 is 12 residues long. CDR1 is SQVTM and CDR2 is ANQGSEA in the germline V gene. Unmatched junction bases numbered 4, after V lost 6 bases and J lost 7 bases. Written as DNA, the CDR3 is TGCAGCGTCCAGACAGGGGGACAGCCCCAGCATTTT. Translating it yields CSVQTGGQPQHF.

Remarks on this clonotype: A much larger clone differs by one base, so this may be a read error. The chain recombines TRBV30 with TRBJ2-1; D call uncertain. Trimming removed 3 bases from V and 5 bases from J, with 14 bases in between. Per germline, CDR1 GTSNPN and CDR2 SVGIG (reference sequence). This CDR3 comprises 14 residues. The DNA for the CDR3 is TGTGCCTGGAGGACACCAAGGCGGAACAATGAGCAGTTCTTC. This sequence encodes CAWRTPRRNNEQFF.

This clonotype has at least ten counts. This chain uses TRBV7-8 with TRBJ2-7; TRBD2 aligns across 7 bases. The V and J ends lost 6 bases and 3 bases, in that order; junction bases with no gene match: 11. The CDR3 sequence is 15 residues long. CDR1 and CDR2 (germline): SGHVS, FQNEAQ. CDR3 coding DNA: TGTGCCAGCAGTCGGCGGGGCGGGGGATACTACGAGCAGTACTTC. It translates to CASSRRGGGYYEQYF.

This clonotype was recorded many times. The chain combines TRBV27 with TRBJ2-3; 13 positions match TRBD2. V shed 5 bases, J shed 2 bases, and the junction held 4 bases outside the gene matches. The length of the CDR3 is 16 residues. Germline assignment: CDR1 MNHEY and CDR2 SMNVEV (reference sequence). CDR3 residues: CASSRGLAGPTDTQYF. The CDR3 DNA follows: TGTGCCAGCAGTAGGGGACTAGCGGGACCCACAGATACGCAGTATTTT.

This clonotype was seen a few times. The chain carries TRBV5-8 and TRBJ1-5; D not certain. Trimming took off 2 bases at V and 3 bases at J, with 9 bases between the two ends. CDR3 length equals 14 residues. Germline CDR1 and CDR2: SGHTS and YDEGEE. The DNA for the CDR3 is TGTGCCAGCAGCTTAGTACCAAACAATCAGCCCCAGCATTTT. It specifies CASSLVPNNQPQHF. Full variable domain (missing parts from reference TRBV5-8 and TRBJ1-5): EAGVTQSPTHLIKTRGQQATLRCSPISGHTSVYWYQQALGLGLQFLLWYDEGEERNRGNFPPRFSGRQFPNYSSELNVNALELEDSALYLCASSLVPNNQPQHFGDGTRLSIL.

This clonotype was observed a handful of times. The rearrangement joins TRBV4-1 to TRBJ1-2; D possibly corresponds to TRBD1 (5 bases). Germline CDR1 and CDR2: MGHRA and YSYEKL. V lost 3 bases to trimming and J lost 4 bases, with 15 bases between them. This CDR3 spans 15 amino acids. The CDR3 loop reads CASSHLGRGPYGYTF. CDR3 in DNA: TGCGCCAGCAGCCATTTGGGACGGGGACCCTATGGCTACACCTTC.

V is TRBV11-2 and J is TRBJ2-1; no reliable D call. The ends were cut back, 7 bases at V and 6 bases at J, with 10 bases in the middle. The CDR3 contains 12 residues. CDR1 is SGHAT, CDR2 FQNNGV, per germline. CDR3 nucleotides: TGTGCCAGCAAACAGTTACGCAATGAGCAGTTCTTC. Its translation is CASKQLRNEQFF.